The T cell receptor (beta chain) described here comes from a study of shared clonotypes between healthy human individuals (dated by TCRdb to about 2020). Regarding the study in general: The cohort included three men and a couple of women between 18 and 49 years of age. For each donor, CD4 naive and CD4 memory were each given three plates, CD8 naive was given two plates, and CD8 memory was given one plate. To estimate repertoire size and how much clonotypes are shared between individuals, the study performed deep sequencing of blood TCR repertoires from 4 to 6 healthy adults. Leukapheresis yielded between about 0.94 and 8.9 billion PBMCs per donor. To increase sequencing depth and limit assay-specific biases, TCR repertoire library preparation and sequencing were carried out by different laboratories using diverse techniques. The full study reports these points: Higher generation probabilities were observed for clonotypes shared by all four sorted-subset donors than for non-shared clonotypes. Pairwise subsampling led to the expectation that sequencing depth would affect the degree of clonotype sharing among donors. Sampling was restricted to blood, and TCR repertoires in tissues likely differ from the TCR repertoires found in blood. When a handful of donors were compared, the shared fraction of clonotypes was about 5.4% for naive CD4, around 3.5% for naive CD8, 2.3% for memory CD4, and less than 0.5% for memory CD8. Rarefaction of sorted-subset datasets indicated incomplete sequencing despite the large sequencing depth. Naive subsets generally had larger estimated clonotype richness than memory subsets. Because the study included a small number of donors, the genetic and exposure-history diversity represented was limited.

Turning to this clone: It lacks a known antigen. Base quality data are lacking; no much larger clone is found one base away.

Using the deep immunoSEQ assay, multiplex PCR amplified TCR CDR3 regions from genomic DNA. Genomic DNA extracted from each cell subset was distributed evenly over all wells of several immunoSEQ 96-well plates, and each plate served as one replicate. For sorted subsets, each replicate PCR was loaded with roughly 190 ng genomic DNA, equivalent to some 31,000 T cell genomes. The purified libraries were quantified using a Qubit 3.0 fluorometer, sized with a Bioanalyzer 2100, and then quantified again using the KAPA Library Quantification kit. Every immunoSEQ 96-well plate was sequenced on a separate single-read 150-cycle Illumina NextSeq 550 flow cell. In the authors' own workflow: The immunoSEQ output contained only junctional sequences without quality scores, so filtering could not match that applied to full-length reads. To assign V/J genes and CDR3, sequences were annotated using PyIR, a Python wrapper for IgBLAST v1.9, with IMGT germline references. Reads were removed for weak V/J assignments (E-value above 1e-6), missing CDR3, stop codons, out-of-frame junctions, or ambiguous translated residues. V3J clonotypes were defined as sequences sharing an identical inferred V gene, J gene, and CDR3 amino acid sequence. To compute the percentage overlap between repertoires, the number of shared unique clonotypes was divided by the size of the smaller repertoire. Three approaches were used to assess repertoire richness: RTK rarefaction, the Chao1 estimator, and Recon v2.1 estimates of unobserved clonotypes. For all TCRbeta clonotypes obtained by the gDNA method from a handful of donors, generation probabilities were computed with OLGA. Imported from immuneACCESS, the table was reduced by TCRdb to in-frame sequences with V and J called. These copies leave out some clones; in studies compared against another copy, an unresolved V gene accounts for under half, and the cause of the remainder is not known. V, J and clone size are taken as reported in that table, and D and trimming were inferred from the DNA itself. Across this sample there are some 500,000 clones, with 95% to 97% seen only once. The ten top clones hold 0.05% to 0.08% of the sample.

Healthy HIV-negative adults with no recently reported acute infections or vaccinations were included as donors. Every donor was a Caucasian adult living in Nashville, Tennessee, USA. CD4+ T cells were enriched through magnetic negative selection, after which naive cells were positively selected on CD45RA and the remaining negative fraction served as the memory subset. Blood was obtained by leukapheresis, after which PBMCs were separated by Ficoll-Histopaque density gradient centrifugation and cryopreserved in liquid nitrogen vapor phase. Purity and quantity of every magnetically sorted T cell population were checked by analytical flow cytometry. Genomic DNA was isolated from each sorted fraction and quantified by UV absorbance on a Nanodrop 2000c. Relative to germline, V is missing 6 bases and J is missing 4 bases, with 8 bases of the junction outside any gene match. Counted from cysteine to phenylalanine, this CDR3 has 14 amino acids. Just CDR3 DNA is preserved here, 42 bases in frame from base 1. Sequences SGHAT (CDR1) and FQNNGV (CDR2) are obtained from the germline V gene.

The sequence links TRBV11-2 to TRBJ2-5, and 7 junctional nucleotides match TRBD1. This clonotype was obtained from a woman in her 30s in good health. Sequencing input: naive CD4+ T cells sorted from blood. The sample's cell subset or site label, decoded: CD45RA+ positively selected. The encoded CDR3 is CASSSGTVVETQYF. The DNA reads as follows: TGTGCCAGCAGTTCCGGGACAGTAGTAGAGACCCAGTACTTC.